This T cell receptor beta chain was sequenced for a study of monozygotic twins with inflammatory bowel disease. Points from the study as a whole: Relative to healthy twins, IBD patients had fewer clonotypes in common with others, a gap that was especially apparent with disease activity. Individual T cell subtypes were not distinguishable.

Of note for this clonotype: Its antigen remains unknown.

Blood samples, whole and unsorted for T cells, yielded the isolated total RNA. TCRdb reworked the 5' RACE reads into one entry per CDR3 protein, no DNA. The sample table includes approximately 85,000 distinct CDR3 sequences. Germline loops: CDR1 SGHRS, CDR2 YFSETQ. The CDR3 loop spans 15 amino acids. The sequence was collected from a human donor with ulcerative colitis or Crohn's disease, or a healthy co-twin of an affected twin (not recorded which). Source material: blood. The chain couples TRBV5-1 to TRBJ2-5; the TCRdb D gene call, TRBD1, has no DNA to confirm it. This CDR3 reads CASSLLRGVGETQYF.